This T cell receptor (beta chain) came from a study of CD8 T cells in ankylosing spondylitis. Quantitative 5'-RACE with molecular barcodes produced the TCR beta libraries. One entry per CDR3 protein, called by TCRdb with MiXCR from the 5' RACE reads. Counted here are some 350,000 distinct CDR3 sequences, 14% to 15% occurring once; the ten biggest clones make up about 1%. This clonotype was seen at least ten times. Its matching antigen is unknown. This CDR3 region has 15 residues. Germline CDR1 is SGHRS and CDR2 is YFSETQ. V lost 4 bases to trimming and J lost 0 bases, with 13 bases between them. The study, taken as a whole, reports: The disease-linked clones had a CD8+ phenotype and low blood frequencies. A motif of several highly homologous TCR beta variants was seen as apparently characteristic of ankylosing spondylitis blood.

The specimen was blood, either unsorted or a sorted T cell fraction (not recorded which). The sequence was collected from a male donor with ankylosing spondylitis or in good health (not recorded which). The rearrangement joins TRBV5-1 to TRBJ1-2; D is undetermined. The CDR3 protein is CASSPTSVTNYGYTF. The DNA for the CDR3 is TGCGCCAGCAGCCCCACCAGCGTGACTAACTATGGCTACACCTTC.